This T cell receptor (beta chain) was retrieved from a study of Ad26.COV2.S vaccination and SARS-CoV-2 variants. Study details: Doses of Ad26.COV2.S were injected into muscle once or twice, 56 days apart. Findings of the study overall: Those who received the vaccine showed greater spike-specific TCR breadth than those given placebo. Vaccine recipients and placebo recipients showed similar non-spike TCR breadth.

The V end was cut by 4 bases, the J end by 2 bases, with 10 bases between. This CDR3 spans 15 amino acids. CDR1 SGHDT and CDR2 YYEEEE come from the germline V gene. The treatment: 15 to 20 received Ad26.COV2.S at low or high dose, single or two shots; several received placebo; per-sample allocation not given. Samples were taken on day 63 after the first vaccine or placebo injection. An adult of 18-55 years in Boston served as donor. As concerns this clone: Its antigen is unknown.

The method was immunoSEQ multiplex PCR; TCRdb's version includes in-frame clones alone and lacks a portion of them. The repertoire includes a few hundred thousand clones, about 93% of them detected once, and 12% sits in the top ten. This sequence joins TRBV5-6 and TRBJ2-6; D may be TRBD1 (6 bases). Sequenced material: peripheral blood, taken in a trial of Ad26.COV2.S vaccine versus placebo. The clonotype was recovered from a person between 18 and 65 years old who received the Ad26.COV2.S COVID-19 vaccine or a placebo. In DNA, the CDR3 is TGTGCCAGCAGCCGATGGACAGCTGGGGCCAACGTCCTGACTTTC. This sequence encodes CASSRWTAGANVLTF.